A selection of T cell receptor beta chains follows, all from one sample in a study of cytomegalovirus exposure and HLA in healthy donors. Clones were sequenced by immunoSEQ multiplex PCR, and TCRdb holds only the in-frame ones, with some missing. Here the sample spans under 150,000 clones, approximately 89% being singletons. Material for sequencing was PBMCs. These receptors were taken from a man between 18 and 35 years old in good health and CMV-seronegative. CDR3s include the opening cysteine and the closing phenylalanine or tryptophan. Each record gives: V gene, D gene, J gene, clone size, CDR3 DNA, CDR3 protein. The D gene is left open where the match is weak. Expanded clones get a size class; other rows say once, few or many, or leave the size out.

V: TRBV27
D: TRBD2
J: TRBJ2-1
size: -
DNA: TGTGCCAGCAGTCCGGGGACTAGCGGGCGAAATGAGCAGTTCTTC
CDR3: CASSPGTSGRNEQFF

V: TRBV7-8
D: TRBD2
J: TRBJ2-5
size: -
DNA: TGTGCCAGCAGCTTTAAGCCTTGGAGGACTAGCGGGTCACAAGAGACCCAGTACTTC
CDR3: CASSFKPWRTSGSQETQYF

V: TRBV29-1
D: -
J: TRBJ1-1
size: -
DNA: TGCAGCGTTGAAGAACAGGGCAGGAGTGAAGCTTTCTTT
CDR3: CSVEEQGRSEAFF

V: TRBV29-1
D: TRBD1
J: TRBJ2-4
size: -
DNA: TGCAGCGTACGTACTCAGGGGGCGCGTATTATTCAGTACTTC
CDR3: CSVRTQGARIIQYF

V: TRBV5-1
D: TRBD1
J: TRBJ1-6
size: -
DNA: TGCGCCAGCAGCTGGGGACAGGGGAATTCACCCCTCCACTTT
CDR3: CASSWGQGNSPLHF

V: TRBV11-3
D: -
J: TRBJ1-6
size: -
DNA: TGTGCCAGCAGCTTAGATCAAGGGGCTAATTCACCCCTCCACTTT
CDR3: CASSLDQGANSPLHF

V: TRBV11-3
D: -
J: TRBJ2-5
size: -
DNA: TGTGCCAGCAGCCCTTTCGTACGGGTCGGGGAGACCCAGTACTTC
CDR3: CASSPFVRVGETQYF

V: TRBV5-4
D: TRBD1
J: TRBJ2-5
size: -
DNA: TGTGCCAGCAGTCACGGACAGGGGACTCCGCGCGGGTACTTC
CDR3: CASSHGQGTPRGYF

V: TRBV11-3
D: TRBD2
J: TRBJ2-2
size: -
DNA: TGTGCCAGCAATCCGGGAAGACTAGCGGAGACACCGAACACCGGGGAGCTGTTTTTT
CDR3: CASNPGRLAETPNTGELFF

V: TRBV11-2
D: TRBD2
J: TRBJ2-7
size: -
DNA: TGTGCCAGCAGCTTACGATCCCAGCGGGGGCCGGGATACGAGCAGTACTTC
CDR3: CASSLRSQRGPGYEQYF

V: TRBV18
D: TRBD2
J: TRBJ2-3
size: few
DNA: TGTGCCAGCTCACCACTAAGCGGGAGTGATACGCAGTATTTT
CDR3: CASSPLSGSDTQYF

V: TRBV2
D: TRBD1
J: TRBJ1-6
size: few
DNA: TGTGCCAGCAGTTGGACAGGGGGAAATTCACCCCTCCACTTT
CDR3: CASSWTGGNSPLHF

V: TRBV9
D: TRBD2
J: TRBJ2-3
size: -
DNA: TGTGCCAGCAGCGCGGGGACTAGCGGTAGCACAGATACGCAGTATTTT
CDR3: CASSAGTSGSTDTQYF

V: TRBV7-6
D: TRBD2
J: TRBJ2-5
size: -
DNA: TGTGCCAGCAGCTTGGGGTCAAGCGGGGCCCAAGAGACCCAGTACTTC
CDR3: CASSLGSSGAQETQYF

V: TRBV10-3
D: -
J: TRBJ2-1
size: once
DNA: TGTGCCACCAGACTAGATACCTCCTACAATGAGCAGTTCTTC
CDR3: CATRLDTSYNEQFF

V: TRBV5-4
D: TRBD1
J: TRBJ1-1
size: -
DNA: TGTGCCAGCAGCGTCAGGGGGGTAGGCAACACTGAAGCTTTCTTT
CDR3: CASSVRGVGNTEAFF

V: TRBV27
D: -
J: TRBJ1-1
size: -
DNA: TGTGCCAGCAGTTTATCTACAGGGAGAAAGGAAGCTTTCTTT
CDR3: CASSLSTGRKEAFF

V: TRBV5-1
D: -
J: TRBJ1-5
size: -
DNA: TGCGCCAGCAGCACAACAGGGTCGGACAATCAGCCCCAGCATTTT
CDR3: CASSTTGSDNQPQHF

V: TRBV6-5
D: TRBD1
J: TRBJ2-7
size: -
DNA: TGTGCCAGCAGTCCCACGACAGGGTCAATCTACGAGCAGTACTTC
CDR3: CASSPTTGSIYEQYF

V: TRBV29-1
D: -
J: TRBJ2-5
size: -
DNA: TGCAGCGTTGGGGACTCCCCCCGCGGGGAGACCCAGTACTTC
CDR3: CSVGDSPRGETQYF

V: TRBV6-1
D: -
J: TRBJ2-7
size: -
DNA: TGTGCCAGCAGCCTCGTTGCCTACGAGCAGTACTTC
CDR3: CASSLVAYEQYF

V: TRBV15
D: TRBD1
J: TRBJ1-1
size: -
DNA: TGTGCCACCAGCCGAGAACCGGGACAGGGGTCCACTGAAGCTTTCTTT
CDR3: CATSREPGQGSTEAFF

V: TRBV2
D: TRBD1
J: TRBJ1-5
size: -
DNA: TGTGCCAGCAGTGAATGGGACAGCAATAATCAGCCCCAGCATTTT
CDR3: CASSEWDSNNQPQHF

V: TRBV19
D: -
J: TRBJ1-1
size: -
DNA: TGTGCCAGTAGTAGGGGGGGTCGGCTCATGAACACTGAAGCTTTCTTT
CDR3: CASSRGGRLMNTEAFF

V: TRBV19
D: TRBD1
J: TRBJ1-2
size: -
DNA: TGTGCCAGTAGTTCCGTCAAAACTCGGACAGGGAATGGCTACACCTTC
CDR3: CASSSVKTRTGNGYTF

V: TRBV5-6
D: -
J: TRBJ2-1
size: -
DNA: TGTGCCAGCAGCACCGGAATGGGGAGGAGCTACAATGAGCAGTTCTTC
CDR3: CASSTGMGRSYNEQFF

V: TRBV7-9
D: -
J: TRBJ2-3
size: -
DNA: TGTGCCAGCAGCCCCCCGACTAACCGCAGGGATACGCAGTATTTT
CDR3: CASSPPTNRRDTQYF

V: TRBV19
D: -
J: TRBJ1-1
size: -
DNA: TGTGCCAGTAAAGAGAGTGAAGCTTTCTTT
CDR3: CASKESEAFF

V: TRBV27
D: TRBD1
J: TRBJ1-1
size: -
DNA: TGTGCCAGCAGGCCCCACGACAGGGGGGGAGCTTTCTTT
CDR3: CASRPHDRGGAFF

V: TRBV6-1
D: TRBD1
J: TRBJ1-3
size: -
DNA: TGTGCCAGCGCAGGGGGCTACGATGGAAACACCATATATTTT
CDR3: CASAGGYDGNTIYF

V: TRBV19
D: -
J: TRBJ1-6
size: -
DNA: TGTGCCAGTCGCGAAGTCGGCAGGATCTCCCTTCGGGGTAATTCACCCCTCCACTTT
CDR3: CASREVGRISLRGNSPLHF

V: TRBV9
D: -
J: TRBJ2-3
size: -
DNA: TGTGCCAGCAGCCCCGGGACTCGCACAGATACGCAGTATTTT
CDR3: CASSPGTRTDTQYF

V: TRBV7-9
D: -
J: TRBJ1-1
size: -
DNA: TGTGCCAGCAGCTTACAGGGGAACACTGAAGCTTTCTTT
CDR3: CASSLQGNTEAFF

V: TRBV4-1
D: TRBD2
J: TRBJ2-5
size: -
DNA: TGCGCCAGCAGCCAAGACCCTAGCGGGAGCCGCGGAGAGACCCAGTACTTC
CDR3: CASSQDPSGSRGETQYF

V: TRBV5-4
D: TRBD1
J: TRBJ1-2
size: -
DNA: TGTGCCAGCAGCCCGGGACAGGCCTGGTCTGGCTACACCTTC
CDR3: CASSPGQAWSGYTF

V: TRBV10-1
D: -
J: TRBJ1-1
size: -
DNA: TGCGCCAGCTCTAGGCGGCAGGGTAATGATGGCCCTGAAGCTTTCTTT
CDR3: CASSRRQGNDGPEAFF

V: TRBV2
D: TRBD1
J: TRBJ1-2
size: -
DNA: TGTGCCAGCCAGACAGGGGGCTGGGATGGCTACACCTTC
CDR3: CASQTGGWDGYTF

V: TRBV27
D: -
J: TRBJ2-1
size: -
DNA: TGTGCCAGTGCAGGGATGTCCTACAATGAGCAGTTCTTC
CDR3: CASAGMSYNEQFF

V: TRBV27
D: TRBD1
J: TRBJ2-7
size: -
DNA: TGTGCCACCCCCCCGGCAGGGACAGAACCCTACGAGCAGTACTTC
CDR3: CATPPAGTEPYEQYF

V: TRBV5-6
D: -
J: TRBJ1-1
size: -
DNA: TGTGCCAGCAGCTTGAGTTCGACAGCGCACACTGAAGCTTTCTTT
CDR3: CASSLSSTAHTEAFF

V: TRBV29-1
D: -
J: TRBJ2-1
size: -
DNA: TGCAGCGTGAAGGGGGTTTCGGGCTACAATGAGCAGTTCTTC
CDR3: CSVKGVSGYNEQFF

V: TRBV11-2
D: -
J: TRBJ2-3
size: once
DNA: TGTGCCAGCAGCAGAGTGTTCGGCACAGATACGCAGTATTTT
CDR3: CASSRVFGTDTQYF

V: TRBV19
D: -
J: TRBJ1-5
size: -
DNA: TGTGCCAGTAGTATACGTGTGCAGCCCCAGCATTTT
CDR3: CASSIRVQPQHF

V: TRBV30
D: -
J: TRBJ2-5
size: -
DNA: TGTGCCTGGAGCACGGGGGGCCCGCTCACCCAGTACTTC
CDR3: CAWSTGGPLTQYF

V: TRBV2
D: -
J: TRBJ1-1
size: -
DNA: TGTGCCAGCAGCCCACTGACTGAAGCTTTCTTT
CDR3: CASSPLTEAFF

V: TRBV6-1
D: TRBD2
J: TRBJ2-5
size: -
DNA: TGTGCCAGCAGTGAAGCGCGAGGGGGACTAGCGGGGTTTTGGGAGACCCAGTACTTC
CDR3: CASSEARGGLAGFWETQYF

V: TRBV5-1
D: TRBD1
J: TRBJ2-3
size: -
DNA: TGCGCCAGCAGCTTGGCAGGACAGGGGACAGATACGCAGTATTTT
CDR3: CASSLAGQGTDTQYF

V: TRBV4-1
D: -
J: TRBJ1-6
size: -
DNA: TGCGCCAGCAGCCAAGCTTCAGCGAATAATTCACCCCTCCACTTT
CDR3: CASSQASANNSPLHF